Below are 23 T cell receptor beta chains sequenced from a single sample in a study of blood T cell repertoires in COVID-19. Sequencing used immunoSEQ multiplex PCR; TCRdb keeps in-frame clones, though not all of them. The data contain hundreds of thousands of clones, 88% of them seen just once; the ten biggest clones take up 3.5% to 4.5%. Sequencing input: peripheral blood. These receptors were taken from a woman in her forties or fifties with active or convalescent COVID-19.

On this clone: Other DNA sequences in the sample encode the same CDR3. The chain uses TRBV28 and TRBJ2-6; the match to TRBD1 covers 7 bases. Germline trimming cut 5 bases from V and 2 bases from J; bases unmatched to any gene: 3. Looked up from germline, CDR1 is MDHEN and CDR2 is SYDVKM. The CDR3 covers 15 residues. The CDR3 bases are TGTGCCAGCAGTCGAGACAGGGCTGGGGCCAACGTCCTGACTTTC. Its translation is CASSRDRAGANVLTF.

The chain links TRBV30 to TRBJ1-4; 7 bases are shared with TRBD1. V was clipped by 1 base and J by 3 bases; unmatched bases: 5. Germline lookup yields CDR1 GTSNPN and CDR2 SVGIG (reference sequence). There are 15 residues in the CDR3. The CDR3 nucleotides are TGTGCCTGGAGTGGACAGGGCTATGCTAATGAAAAACTGTTTTTT. Encoded protein: CAWSGQGYANEKLFF.

The chain combines TRBV6-1 with TRBJ2-1, with 7 bases matching TRBD2. The CDR3 is made up of 15 amino acids. V lost 3 bases and J lost 4; bases outside the gene matches: 6. The germline CDR1 and CDR2 sequences are MNHNS and SASEGT. This CDR3 is CASSEWASGYNEQFF. DNA of the CDR3: TGTGCCAGCAGTGAGTGGGCTAGCGGATACAATGAGCAGTTCTTC.

The rearrangement links TRBV2 to TRBJ1-2, with a weak D call TRBD1 (5 bases). Trimming took off 2 bases at V and 7 bases at J, with 17 bases between the two ends. This CDR3 region has 15 residues. The germline gives CDR1 SNHLY, CDR2 FYNNEI. CDR3 DNA: TGTGCCAGCAGTGAATCGGGACTACCTACCAGTGGCTACACCTTC. This codes for CASSESGLPTSGYTF.

The chain is built from TRBV5-4 and TRBJ1-2; 7 bases align to TRBD1. The trim removed 4 bases at V and 4 bases at J, leaving 4 bases unmatched. Germline V gene data show CDR1 as SGHNT and CDR2 as YYREEE (reference sequence). This CDR3 has 13 residues. This CDR3 is CASSETGTYGYTF. CDR3 coding DNA: TGTGCCAGCAGCGAGACAGGGACCTATGGCTACACCTTC.

This clone was detected only a few times. The chain recombines TRBV27 with TRBJ2-7, with no clear D. V lost 5 bases and J 0 bases, leaving 17 bases between the germline ends. The CDR3 covers 16 residues. Germline loops: CDR1 MNHEY, CDR2 SMNVEV (reference sequence). Written as DNA, the CDR3 is TGTGCCAGCAGTCCGTCCGCAGGCCTGAACTCCTACGAGCAGTACTTC. Its protein product is CASSPSAGLNSYEQYF.

The rearrangement uses TRBV27 and TRBJ2-7; 10 bases match TRBD2. The length of the CDR3 is 16 residues. Germline assignment: CDR1 MNHEY and CDR2 SMNVEV (reference sequence). V trimming: 0 bases; J trimming: 3 bases; junction bases outside the gene matches: 5. CDR3 bases: TGTGCCAGCAGTTTATCACTAGCGGGAACCGGCTACGAGCAGTACTTC. Translation gives CASSLSLAGTGYEQYF.

Comment on this clone: Mismatch with germline at one junction end may stem from a read error. The chain links TRBV7-7 to TRBJ2-1, with 10 positions matching TRBD2. CDR3 length: 17 amino acids. The germline CDR1 and CDR2 sequences are SSHAT and FNYEAQ (reference sequence). The CDR3 region has the DNA TGTGCTAGCAGCTTAGCGGAAGGGCTAGCGGGAGTGAATGAGCAGTTCTTC. Translating it yields CASSLAEGLAGVNEQFF. Looking up the rest from reference TRBV7-7 and TRBJ2-1 gives the full variable domain: GAGVSQSPRYKVTKRGQDVTLRCDPISSHATLYWYQQALGQGPEFLTYFNYEAQPDKSGLPSDRFSAERPEGSISTLTIQRTEQRDSAMYRCASSLAEGLAGVNEQFFGPGTRLTVL.

The chain combines TRBV18 with TRBJ2-7, with 10 bases identical to TRBD1. V lost 3 bases and J lost 6; bases outside the gene matches: 5. From germline, CDR1 is KGHSH and CDR2 LQKENI. This CDR3 region has 14 residues. The CDR3 DNA follows: TGTGCCAGCTCACCTCGACAGGGGGCGGGCGAGCAGTACTTC. Translating gives CASSPRQGAGEQYF.

V is TRBV6-5 and J is TRBJ1-1; D not resolved. Germline CDR1 is MNHEY and CDR2 is SVGAGI. The CDR3 extends over 14 amino acids. Trimming removed 5 bases at V and 4 bases at J, with 14 bases between. The chain's CDR3 is CASSKTVEGTEAFF. In nucleotides, the CDR3 is TGTGCCAGCAGTAAGACTGTGGAGGGCACTGAAGCTTTCTTT.

The chain couples TRBV6-2 or TRBV6-3 to TRBJ1-2, with D perhaps matching TRBD1 (5 bases). Trimming removed 2 bases at V and 8 bases at J, with 15 bases between. The CDR3 spans 14 residues. Per the germline V gene, CDR1 is MNHEY and CDR2 is SVGEGT. CDR3 coding DNA: TGTGCCAGCAGTTACGGCCCAGGGATACGGGGCTACACCTTC. It encodes CASSYGPGIRGYTF.

The chain uses TRBV19 and TRBJ2-2; 7 nucleotides align to TRBD1. Looked up from germline, CDR1 is LNHDA and CDR2 is SQIVND (reference sequence). This CDR3 spans 22 amino acids. With 2 bases clipped from V and 4 bases from J, the junction kept 25 bases outside the gene matches. CDR3 residues: CASSIFPPGEGQIHPTTGELFF. The CDR3 coding sequence is TGTGCCAGTAGTATATTCCCCCCCGGTGAGGGACAGATACATCCAACCACCGGGGAGCTGTTTTTT.

The rearrangement uses TRBV19 and TRBJ2-7; a weak D match, TRBD2 (5 bases). The CDR3 has 14 residues. With 0 bases removed from V and 3 bases from J, the gap between germline ends came to 9 bases. CDR1 LNHDA and CDR2 SQIVND come from the germline V gene (reference sequence). The CDR3 DNA reads as TGTGCCAGTAGTATAGACACTGGGAGCTACGAGCAGTACTTC. This sequence encodes CASSIDTGSYEQYF.

The V call is TRBV10-3, the J call TRBJ2-5; 7 nucleotides match TRBD1. J was trimmed by 0 bases and V by 0 bases; bases with no gene match: 4. Per germline, CDR1 ENHRY and CDR2 SYGVKD. The CDR3 spans 16 residues. Here the CDR3 reads CAISESKGANQETQYF. In nucleotides, the CDR3 is TGTGCCATCAGTGAGTCTAAGGGGGCTAACCAAGAGACCCAGTACTTC.

As regards this clone: Other DNA sequences within the sample encode an identical CDR3. V is TRBV18 and J is TRBJ1-5; D ambiguous. Germline V lookup: CDR1 KGHSH, CDR2 LQKENI. Trimming left V 4 bases short and J 4 bases short, with 8 bases between. The CDR3 is made up of 13 amino acids. CDR3 in DNA: TGTGCCAGCTCACAAGGGAGAAATCAGCCCCAGCATTTT. It translates to CASSQGRNQPQHF.

This chain joins TRBV15 and TRBJ1-2; D is uncertain. V was clipped by 1 base and J by 6 bases, with 12 bases between them. The CDR3 is 14 amino acids. Germline V gives CDR1 LNHNV, CDR2 YYDKDF (reference sequence). CDR3 sequence: CATSRVGGKNGYTF. CDR3 sequence (DNA): TGTGCCACCAGCAGAGTGGGAGGGAAGAATGGCTACACCTTC.

This chain joins TRBV29-1 and TRBJ1-5; D not certain. Germline CDR1 is SQVTM and CDR2 is ANQGSEA. V was clipped by 2 bases and J by 7 bases, with 12 bases between them. The CDR3 length is 13 residues. CDR3 residues: CSVESQVGQPQHF. The CDR3 nucleotides are TGCAGCGTTGAAAGCCAGGTCGGACAGCCCCAGCATTTT.

This chain connects TRBV5-8 to TRBJ2-3; D remains unclear. Germline lookup yields CDR1 SGHTS and CDR2 YDEGEE. CDR3 size: 14 residues. V was shortened by 4 bases and J by 1 base, with 10 bases between the two germline ends. The CDR3 loop is CASSVTVGTDTQYF. CDR3 nucleotides: TGTGCCAGCAGCGTGACTGTGGGCACAGATACGCAGTATTTT.

The chain combines TRBV28 with TRBJ1-1; D might be TRBD1 (5 bases). The CDR3 has 15 residues. Between the trimmed V and J ends, which lost 8 bases and 1 base, there was a span of 17 bases. The germline V gene has CDR1 MDHEN and CDR2 SYDVKM. CDR3 coding DNA: TGTGCCAGCCCCGGGGGAGGGACGCAGAACACTGAAGCTTTCTTT. Translated, it gives CASPGGGTQNTEAFF.

The chain couples TRBV4-2 to TRBJ2-1, with 8 positions matching TRBD2. Trimming cost V 0 bases and J 0 bases; bases outside gene matches: 10. The CDR3 consists of 19 residues. The germline CDR1 and CDR2 sequences are LGHNA and YNFKEQ. The CDR3 nucleotides are TGTGCCAGCAGCCAAGACCCAGCGGGGGCCATCAACTCCTACAATGAGCAGTTCTTC. Translation: CASSQDPAGAINSYNEQFF.

The J gene is TRBJ2-7, the V gene TRBV28; 10 bases match TRBD2. The germline CDR1 and CDR2 sequences are MDHEN and SYDVKM. The CDR3 is made up of 14 amino acids. Losses at the gene ends were 7 bases for V and 2 bases for J; bases not matched to a gene: 5. CDR3 protein: CASTLAGAPYEQYF. Written as DNA, the CDR3 is TGTGCCAGCACCCTAGCGGGAGCACCCTACGAGCAGTACTTC.

V and J are TRBV11-1 and TRBJ2-4; TRBD1 might be the D (5 bases). The CDR3 sequence is 13 residues long. V lost 5 bases, J lost 9 bases, and 14 bases lay in between. The V gene's germline CDR1 is SGHAT and CDR2 FQDESV (reference sequence). CDR3 sequence reads: CASSPQGWGIQYF. The CDR3 nucleotides read TGTGCCAGCAGCCCGCAGGGTTGGGGCATTCAGTACTTC.

The rearrangement links TRBV2 to TRBJ1-1; 7 positions agree with TRBD1. The V and J ends lost 3 bases and 9 bases, in that order; junction bases with no gene match: 4. The germline CDR1 and CDR2 sequences are SNHLY and FYNNEI. The CDR3 loop spans 12 amino acids. The CDR3 coding sequence is TGTGCCAGCAGTGATTTCAGGGGGAAAGCTTTCTTT. Translation: CASSDFRGKAFF.